This is a list of T cell receptor beta chains from one sample in a study of tumor and adjacent non-tumor tissue in lung cancer. Via MiXCR, TCRdb re-called the multiplex PCR reads, giving one row per CDR3 protein. The table lists approximately 140,000 distinct CDR3 sequences, around 65% of them singletons. Sequenced: lung tumor tissue. The receptors were gathered from a man aged 55 to 70 with small cell lung cancer. Each CDR3 is given with its conserved first and last residue. Fields, in order: J gene, clone size, D gene, V gene, CDR3 DNA, CDR3 protein. A D gene is named only where the DNA matches it firmly. Some rows have no size entry. The others give once, few or many, or a class for an expanded clone.

>TRBJ2-3|once|-|TRBV4-1
TGCGCCAGCAGCCGGGGCTACGAGCGGTATTTT
CASSRGYERYF
>TRBJ2-5|many|-|TRBV10-3
TGTGCCATCAGTGAGTCGGTCGGAGCCTCCCAGCGAGAGACCCAGTACTTC
CAISESVGASQRETQYF
>TRBJ2-7|-|-|TRBV18
TGTGCCAGCTCATCCTCCTCCTACGAGCAGTACTTC
CASSSSSYEQYF
>TRBJ2-5|-|-|TRBV12-3/TRBV12-4
TGTGCCAGCAGGTTAGGAGGGGAGACCCAGTACTTC
CASRLGGETQYF
>TRBJ2-3|-|-|TRBV5-1
TGCACCACCAGCTTGGCCACAGGGGGGGCTAGCACAGATACGCAGTATTTT
CTTSLATGGASTDTQYF
>TRBJ1-1|few|-|TRBV6-1
TGTGCCAGCAAGGAGCCCGACTACACTGAAGCTTTCTTT
CASKEPDYTEAFF
>TRBJ2-4|few|-|TRBV30
TGTGCCTGGAGTACGGCGGGCTTAGCCAAAAACATTCAGTACTTC
CAWSTAGLAKNIQYF
>TRBJ2-1|-|TRBD2|TRBV12-3/TRBV12-4
TGTGCCAGCAGTAGACTAGCGGGACCCCCATCACTACTGGATGAGCAGTTCTTC
CASSRLAGPPSLLDEQFF
>TRBJ2-1|-|TRBD2|TRBV5-6
TGTACCTGCAGCCGAAGAACTAGCGGGAGGGCCTCGCACAATGAGCAGTTCTTC
CTCSRRTSGRASHNEQFF
>TRBJ2-1|many|TRBD2|TRBV29-1
TGCAGCGTTGCCTTCGGGACTAGCGGGGTTAATGAGCAGTTCTTC
CSVAFGTSGVNEQFF
>TRBJ2-1|-|TRBD1|TRBV28
TGTGCCACCAGTCTAGAACAGGGGGCGCTTTACAATGAGCAGATCTTC
CATSLEQGALYNEQIF
>TRBJ2-3|-|-|TRBV6-1
TGTGCCTGCAGTGAACGGAGGTCAAGCACAGATACGCAGTATTTT
CACSERRSSTDTQYF
>TRBJ2-1|many|TRBD1|TRBV6-1
TGTGCCAGCAGACGAGGACAGGGAACTATTTACAATGAGCAGTTCTTC
CASRRGQGTIYNEQFF
>TRBJ2-4|-|TRBD2|TRBV11-1
TGTGCCAGCAGCCGCTTCCCCGGACTAGCGGGACTAGCCAAAACCATTCAGTACTTC
CASSRFPGLAGLAKTIQYF
>TRBJ1-2|-|-|TRBV13
TGTGCCAGCAGTTCGCAGGACACCGCTAACTATGGCTACACCTTC
CASSSQDTANYGYTF
>TRBJ1-5|-|-|TRBV28
TGTGCCAGCCATAATCTTAGGGGGGGACCTGGGTTTTCCAATCAGCCCCAGCATTTT
CASHNLRGGPGFSNQPQHF
>TRBJ1-1|many|-|TRBV11-2
TGTGCCAGCAGCTTAGTCGAGGGCACTGAAGCTTTCTTT
CASSLVEGTEAFF
>TRBJ2-3|-|-|TRBV11-2
TGTGCCAGCAGCCTGGCACTAGCAAGCCTAGATACACAGTATTTT
CASSLALASLDTQYF
>TRBJ1-2|-|-|TRBV20-1
TGCAGTCCTAGAAGGGGAGGGGGGGTCTATGGCTACACCTTC
CSPRRGGGVYGYTF
>TRBJ1-2|-|-|TRBV6-5
TGTGCCAGCAGTTACTCGGTCTTCTCTAATTATGGGTACATCTTC
CASSYSVFSNYGYIF
>TRBJ2-3|-|-|TRBV4-1
TGCGCCAGCAGCAAAGCTCCGGACAGATCACGCTCAGATACGCAGTATTTT
CASSKAPDRSRSDTQYF
>TRBJ1-6|many|-|TRBV29-1
TGCAGCGTTGATGTGGGCTTTGGGTCACCCCTCCACTTT
CSVDVGFGSPLHF
>TRBJ1-1|once|-|TRBV6-1
TGTTCCAGCCATCGGGGCAGGACTGAAGCTTTCTTT
CSSHRGRTEAFF
>TRBJ2-1|medium-sized|TRBD2|TRBV11-2
TGTGCCAGCACCTCGGAATCGCTAGCGGGATACAATGAGCAGTTCTTC
CASTSESLAGYNEQFF
>TRBJ2-5|-|TRBD2|TRBV20-1
TGCAGTGCTCGACTTAGCGGGAGAGAGACCCAGTGTTTC
CSARLSGRETQCF
>TRBJ2-3|many|-|TRBV5-4
TGTGCCAGCAGCTTCGCAGATACGCAGTATTTT
CASSFADTQYF
>TRBJ2-5|-|-|TRBV5-5
TGTACCAACAAAAGAACGGAGACCCAGTACTTC
CTNKRTETQYF
>TRBJ2-3|-|-|TRBV18
TGTGCCAGCTCACCGGTCGAAACGCATACGCAGTATTTT
CASSPVETHTQYF